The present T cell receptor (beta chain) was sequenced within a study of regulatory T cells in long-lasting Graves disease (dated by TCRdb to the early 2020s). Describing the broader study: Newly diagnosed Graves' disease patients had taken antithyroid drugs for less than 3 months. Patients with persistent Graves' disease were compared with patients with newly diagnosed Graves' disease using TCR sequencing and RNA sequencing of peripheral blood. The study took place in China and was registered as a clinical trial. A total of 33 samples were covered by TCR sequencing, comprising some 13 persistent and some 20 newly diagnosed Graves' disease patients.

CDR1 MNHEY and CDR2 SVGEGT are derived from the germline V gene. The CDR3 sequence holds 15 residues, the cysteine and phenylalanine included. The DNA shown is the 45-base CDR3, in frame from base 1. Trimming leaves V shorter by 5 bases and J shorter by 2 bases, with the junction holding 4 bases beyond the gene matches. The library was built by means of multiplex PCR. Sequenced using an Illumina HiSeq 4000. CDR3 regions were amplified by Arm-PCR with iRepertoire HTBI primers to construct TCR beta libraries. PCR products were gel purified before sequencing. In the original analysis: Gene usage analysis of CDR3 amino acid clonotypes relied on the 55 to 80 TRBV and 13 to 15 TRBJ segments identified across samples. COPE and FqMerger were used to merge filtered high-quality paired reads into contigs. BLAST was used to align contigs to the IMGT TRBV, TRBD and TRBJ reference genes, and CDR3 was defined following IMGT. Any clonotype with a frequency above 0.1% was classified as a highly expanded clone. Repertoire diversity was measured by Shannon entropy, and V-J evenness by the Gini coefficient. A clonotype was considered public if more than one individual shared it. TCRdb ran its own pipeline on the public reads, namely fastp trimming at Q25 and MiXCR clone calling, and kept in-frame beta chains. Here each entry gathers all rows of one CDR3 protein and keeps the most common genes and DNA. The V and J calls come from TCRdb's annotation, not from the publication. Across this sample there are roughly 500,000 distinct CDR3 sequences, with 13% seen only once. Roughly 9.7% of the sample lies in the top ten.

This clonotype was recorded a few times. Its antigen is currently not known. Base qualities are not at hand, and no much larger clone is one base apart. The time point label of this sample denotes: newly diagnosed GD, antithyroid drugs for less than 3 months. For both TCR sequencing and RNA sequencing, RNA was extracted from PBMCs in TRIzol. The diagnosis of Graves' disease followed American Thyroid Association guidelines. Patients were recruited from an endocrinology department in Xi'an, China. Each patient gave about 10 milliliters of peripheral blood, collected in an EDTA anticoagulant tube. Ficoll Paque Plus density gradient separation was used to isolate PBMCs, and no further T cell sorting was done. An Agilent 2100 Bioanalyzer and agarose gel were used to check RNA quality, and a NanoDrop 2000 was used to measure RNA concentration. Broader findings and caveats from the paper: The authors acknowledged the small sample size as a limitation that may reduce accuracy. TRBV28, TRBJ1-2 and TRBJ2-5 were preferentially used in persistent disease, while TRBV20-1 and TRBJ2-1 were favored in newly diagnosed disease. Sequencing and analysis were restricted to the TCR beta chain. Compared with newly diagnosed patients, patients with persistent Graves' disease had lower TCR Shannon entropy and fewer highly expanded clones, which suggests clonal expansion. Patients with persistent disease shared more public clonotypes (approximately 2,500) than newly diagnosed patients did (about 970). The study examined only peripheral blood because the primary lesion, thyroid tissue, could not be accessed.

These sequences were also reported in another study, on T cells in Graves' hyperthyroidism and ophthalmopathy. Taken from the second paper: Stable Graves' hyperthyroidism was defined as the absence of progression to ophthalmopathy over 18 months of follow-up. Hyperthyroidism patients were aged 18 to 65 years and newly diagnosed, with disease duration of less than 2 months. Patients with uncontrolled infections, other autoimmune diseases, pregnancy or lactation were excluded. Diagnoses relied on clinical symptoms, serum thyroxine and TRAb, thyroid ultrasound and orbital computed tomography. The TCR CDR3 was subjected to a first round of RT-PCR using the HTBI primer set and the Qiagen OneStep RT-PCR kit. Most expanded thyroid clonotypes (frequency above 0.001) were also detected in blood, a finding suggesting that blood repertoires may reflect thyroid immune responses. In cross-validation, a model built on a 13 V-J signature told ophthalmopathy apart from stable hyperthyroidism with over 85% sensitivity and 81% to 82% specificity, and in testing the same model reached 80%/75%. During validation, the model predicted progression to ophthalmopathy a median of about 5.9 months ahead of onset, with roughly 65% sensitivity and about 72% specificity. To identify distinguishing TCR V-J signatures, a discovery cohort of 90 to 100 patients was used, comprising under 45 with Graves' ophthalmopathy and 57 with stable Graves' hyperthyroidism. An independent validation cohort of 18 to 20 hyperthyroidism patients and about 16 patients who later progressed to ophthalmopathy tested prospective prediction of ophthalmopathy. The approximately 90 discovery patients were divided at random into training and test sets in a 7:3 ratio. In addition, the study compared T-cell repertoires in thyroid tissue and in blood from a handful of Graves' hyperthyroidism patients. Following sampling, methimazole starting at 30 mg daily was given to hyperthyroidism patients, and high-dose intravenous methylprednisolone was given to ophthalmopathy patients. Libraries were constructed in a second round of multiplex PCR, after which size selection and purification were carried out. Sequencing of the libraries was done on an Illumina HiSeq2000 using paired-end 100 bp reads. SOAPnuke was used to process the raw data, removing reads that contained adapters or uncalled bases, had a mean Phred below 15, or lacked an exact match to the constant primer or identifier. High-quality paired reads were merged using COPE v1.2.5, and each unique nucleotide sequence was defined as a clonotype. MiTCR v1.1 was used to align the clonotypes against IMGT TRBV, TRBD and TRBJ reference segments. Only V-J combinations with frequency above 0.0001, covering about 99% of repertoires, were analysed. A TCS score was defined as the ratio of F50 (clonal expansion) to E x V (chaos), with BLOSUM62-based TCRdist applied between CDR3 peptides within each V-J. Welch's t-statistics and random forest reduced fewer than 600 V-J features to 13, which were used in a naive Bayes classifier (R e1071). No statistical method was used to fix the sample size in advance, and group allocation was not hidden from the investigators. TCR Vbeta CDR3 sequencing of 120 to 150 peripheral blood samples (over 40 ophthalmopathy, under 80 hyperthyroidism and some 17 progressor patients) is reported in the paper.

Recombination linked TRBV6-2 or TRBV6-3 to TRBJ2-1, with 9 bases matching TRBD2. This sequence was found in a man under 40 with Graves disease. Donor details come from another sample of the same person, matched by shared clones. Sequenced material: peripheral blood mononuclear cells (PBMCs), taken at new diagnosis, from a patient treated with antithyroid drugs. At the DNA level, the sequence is TGTGCCAGCAGTCCCGCTAGCGGGGCCTACAATGAGCAGTTCTTC. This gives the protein CASSPASGAYNEQFF.